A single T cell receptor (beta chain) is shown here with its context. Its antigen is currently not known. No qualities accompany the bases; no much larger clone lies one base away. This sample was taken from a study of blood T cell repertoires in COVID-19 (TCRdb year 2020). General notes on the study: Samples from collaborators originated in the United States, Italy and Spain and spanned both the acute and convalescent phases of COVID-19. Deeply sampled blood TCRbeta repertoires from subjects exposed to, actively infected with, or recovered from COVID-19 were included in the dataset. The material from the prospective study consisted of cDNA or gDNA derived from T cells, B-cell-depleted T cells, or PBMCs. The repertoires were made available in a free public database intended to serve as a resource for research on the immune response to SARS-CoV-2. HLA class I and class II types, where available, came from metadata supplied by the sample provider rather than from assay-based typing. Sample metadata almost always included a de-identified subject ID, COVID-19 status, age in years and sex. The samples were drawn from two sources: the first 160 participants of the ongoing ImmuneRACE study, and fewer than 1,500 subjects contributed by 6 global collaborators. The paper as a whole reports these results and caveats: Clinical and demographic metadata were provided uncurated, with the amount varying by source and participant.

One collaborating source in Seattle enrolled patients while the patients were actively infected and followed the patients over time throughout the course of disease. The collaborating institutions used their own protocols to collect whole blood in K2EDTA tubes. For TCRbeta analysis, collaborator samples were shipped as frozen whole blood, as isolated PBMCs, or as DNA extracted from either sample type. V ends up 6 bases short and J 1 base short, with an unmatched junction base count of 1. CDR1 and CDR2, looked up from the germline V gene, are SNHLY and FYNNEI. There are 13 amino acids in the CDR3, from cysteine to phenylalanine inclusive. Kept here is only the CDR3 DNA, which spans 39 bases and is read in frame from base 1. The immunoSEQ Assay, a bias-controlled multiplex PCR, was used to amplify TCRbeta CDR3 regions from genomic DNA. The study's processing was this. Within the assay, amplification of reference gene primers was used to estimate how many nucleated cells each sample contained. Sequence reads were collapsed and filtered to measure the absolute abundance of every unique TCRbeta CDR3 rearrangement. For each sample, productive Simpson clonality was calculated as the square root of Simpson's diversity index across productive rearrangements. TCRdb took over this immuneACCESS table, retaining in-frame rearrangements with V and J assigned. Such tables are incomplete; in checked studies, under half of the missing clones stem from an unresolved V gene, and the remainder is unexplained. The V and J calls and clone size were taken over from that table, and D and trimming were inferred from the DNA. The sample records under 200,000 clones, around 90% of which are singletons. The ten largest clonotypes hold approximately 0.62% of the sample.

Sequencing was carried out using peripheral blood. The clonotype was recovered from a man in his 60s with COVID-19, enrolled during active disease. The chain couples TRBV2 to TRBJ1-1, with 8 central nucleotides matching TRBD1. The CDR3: CASRGQGNTEAFF. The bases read TGTGCCAGCAGAGGACAGGGGAACACTGAAGCTTTCTTT.